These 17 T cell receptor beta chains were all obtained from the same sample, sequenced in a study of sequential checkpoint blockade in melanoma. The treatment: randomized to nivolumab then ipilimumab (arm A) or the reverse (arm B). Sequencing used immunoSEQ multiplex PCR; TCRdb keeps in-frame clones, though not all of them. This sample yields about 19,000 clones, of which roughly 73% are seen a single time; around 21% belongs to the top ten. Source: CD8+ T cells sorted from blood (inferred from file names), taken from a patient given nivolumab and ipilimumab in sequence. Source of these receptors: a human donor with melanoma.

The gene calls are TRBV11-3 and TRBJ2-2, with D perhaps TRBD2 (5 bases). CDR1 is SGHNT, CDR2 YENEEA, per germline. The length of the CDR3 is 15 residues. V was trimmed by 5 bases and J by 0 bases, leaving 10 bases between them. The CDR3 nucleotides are TGTGCCAGCAGCGAGGGTCGCACGAACACCGGGGAGCTGTTTTTT. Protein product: CASSEGRTNTGELFF.

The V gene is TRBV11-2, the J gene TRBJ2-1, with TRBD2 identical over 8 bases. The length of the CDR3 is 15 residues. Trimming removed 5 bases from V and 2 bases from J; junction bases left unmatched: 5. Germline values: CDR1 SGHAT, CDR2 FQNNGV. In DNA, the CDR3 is TGTGCCAGCAGCATTGGGACTAGAACCTACAATGAGCAGTTCTTC. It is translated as CASSIGTRTYNEQFF.

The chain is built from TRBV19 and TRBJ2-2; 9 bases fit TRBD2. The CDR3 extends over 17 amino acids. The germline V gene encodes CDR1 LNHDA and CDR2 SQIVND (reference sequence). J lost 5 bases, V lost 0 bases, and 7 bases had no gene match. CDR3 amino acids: CASSIDRLAGLTGELFF. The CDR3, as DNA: TGTGCCAGTAGTATAGATAGGCTAGCGGGATTGACCGGGGAGCTGTTTTTT. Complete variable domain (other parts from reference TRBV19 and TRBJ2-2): DGGITQSPKYLFRKEGQNVTLSCEQNLNHDAMYWYRQDPGQGLRLIYYSQIVNDFQKGDIAEGYSVSREKKESFPLTVTSAQKNPTAFYLCASSIDRLAGLTGELFFGEGSRLTVL.

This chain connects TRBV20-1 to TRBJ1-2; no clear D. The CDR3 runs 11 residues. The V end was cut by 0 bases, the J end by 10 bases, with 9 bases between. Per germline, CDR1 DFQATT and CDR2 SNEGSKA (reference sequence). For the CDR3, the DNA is TGCAGTGCTAGAGATGCCGGTTACTACACCTTC. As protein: CSARDAGYYTF.

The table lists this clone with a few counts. The CDR3 DNA reads as TGTGCCAGTGCACTAGCGGGGGCCTACAATGAGCAGTTCTTC. It specifies CASALAGAYNEQFF. The gene calls are TRBV11-2 and TRBJ2-1; 11 bases match TRBD2. The CDR3 spans 14 residues. Trimming cost V 9 bases and J 2 bases; bases outside gene matches: 3. Germline V gives CDR1 SGHAT, CDR2 FQNNGV.

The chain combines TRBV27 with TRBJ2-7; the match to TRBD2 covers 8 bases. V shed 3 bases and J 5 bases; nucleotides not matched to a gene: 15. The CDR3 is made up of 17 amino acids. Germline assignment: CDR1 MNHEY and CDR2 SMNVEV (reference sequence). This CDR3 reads CASSFRSLGTRVDEQYF. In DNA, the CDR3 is TGTGCCAGCAGTTTTCGCTCACTCGGGACTAGAGTAGACGAGCAGTACTTC.

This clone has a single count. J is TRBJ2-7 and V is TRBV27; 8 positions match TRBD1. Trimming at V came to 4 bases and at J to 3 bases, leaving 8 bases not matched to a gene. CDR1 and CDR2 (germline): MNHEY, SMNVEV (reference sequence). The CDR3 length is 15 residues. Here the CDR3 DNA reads TGTGCCAGCAGTTCTCCTCTCGGGACAGGCTACGAGCAGTACTTC. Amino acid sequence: CASSSPLGTGYEQYF.

The CDR3 region is CASSLLAGVYNEQFF. For the CDR3, the DNA is TGTGCCAGCAGCTTGCTAGCGGGAGTGTACAATGAGCAGTTCTTC. This chain connects TRBV5-6 to TRBJ2-1; the match to TRBD2 covers 10 bases. The CDR3 length is 15 residues. The J segment lost 4 bases and the V segment lost 1 base, leaving 2 bases of the junction unmatched. Germline CDR1 reads SGHDT; CDR2 reads YYEEEE.

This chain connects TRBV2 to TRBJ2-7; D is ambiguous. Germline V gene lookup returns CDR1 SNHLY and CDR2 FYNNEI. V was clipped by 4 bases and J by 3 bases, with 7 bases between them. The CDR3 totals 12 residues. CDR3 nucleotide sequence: TGTGCCAGCAGTGTTTCAGTCTACGAGCAGTACTTC. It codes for CASSVSVYEQYF.

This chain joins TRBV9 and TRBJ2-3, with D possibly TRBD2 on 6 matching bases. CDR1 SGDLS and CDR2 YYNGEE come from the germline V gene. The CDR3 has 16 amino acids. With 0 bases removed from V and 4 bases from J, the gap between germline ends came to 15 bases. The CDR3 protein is CASSVAGATSPDTQYF. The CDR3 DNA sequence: TGTGCCAGCAGCGTAGCGGGAGCGACGAGTCCAGATACGCAGTATTTT.

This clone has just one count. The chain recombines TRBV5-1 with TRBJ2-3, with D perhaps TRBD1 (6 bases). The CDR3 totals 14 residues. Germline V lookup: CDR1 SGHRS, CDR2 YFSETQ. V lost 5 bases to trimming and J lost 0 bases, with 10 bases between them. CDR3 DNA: TGCGCCAGCAGAGACAGGAGAAGCACAGATACGCAGTATTTT. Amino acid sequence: CASRDRRSTDTQYF.

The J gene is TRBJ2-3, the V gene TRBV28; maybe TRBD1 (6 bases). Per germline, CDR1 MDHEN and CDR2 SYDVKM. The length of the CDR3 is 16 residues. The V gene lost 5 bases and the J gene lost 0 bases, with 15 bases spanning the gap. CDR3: CASSLPGASSTDTQYF. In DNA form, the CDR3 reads TGTGCCAGCAGTCTTCCAGGGGCTTCTAGCACAGATACGCAGTATTTT. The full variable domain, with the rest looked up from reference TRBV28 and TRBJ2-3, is DVKVTQSSRYLVKRTGEKVFLECVQDMDHENMFWYRQDPGLGLRLIYFSYDVKMKEKGDIPEGYSVSREKKERFSLILESASTNQTSMYLCASSLPGASSTDTQYFGPGTRLTVL.

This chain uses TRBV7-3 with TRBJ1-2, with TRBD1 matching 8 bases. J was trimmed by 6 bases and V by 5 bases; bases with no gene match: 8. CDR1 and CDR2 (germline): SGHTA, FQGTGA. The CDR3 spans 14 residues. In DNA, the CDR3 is TGTGCCAGCAGCCCTCATCAGGGGGCGAATGGCTACACCTTC. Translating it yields CASSPHQGANGYTF. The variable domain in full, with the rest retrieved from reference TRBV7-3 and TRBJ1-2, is GAGVSQTPSNKVTEKGKYVELRCDPISGHTALYWYRQSLGQGPEFLIYFQGTGAADDSGLPNDRFFAVRPEGSVSTLKIQRTERGDSAVYLCASSPHQGANGYTFGSGTRLTVV.

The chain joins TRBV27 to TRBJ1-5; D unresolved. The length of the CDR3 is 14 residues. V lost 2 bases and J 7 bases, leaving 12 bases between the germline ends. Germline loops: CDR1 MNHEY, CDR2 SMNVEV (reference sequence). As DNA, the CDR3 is TGTGCCAGCAGTTTACTGGGAGGGAGACAGCCCCAGCATTTT. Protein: CASSLLGGRQPQHF.

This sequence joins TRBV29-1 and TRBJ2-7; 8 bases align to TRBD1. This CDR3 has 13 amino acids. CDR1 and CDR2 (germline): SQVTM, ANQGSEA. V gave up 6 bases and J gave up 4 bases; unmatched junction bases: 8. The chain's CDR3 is CSVFLDRGYEQYF. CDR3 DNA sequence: TGCAGCGTCTTCCTCGACAGGGGATACGAGCAGTACTTC.

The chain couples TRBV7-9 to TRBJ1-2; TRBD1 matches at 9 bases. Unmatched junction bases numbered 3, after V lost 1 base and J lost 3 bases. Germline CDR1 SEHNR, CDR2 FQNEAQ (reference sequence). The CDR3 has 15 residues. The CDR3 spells CASSLGTGAHYGYTF. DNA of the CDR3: TGTGCCAGCAGCTTAGGGACAGGGGCCCACTATGGCTACACCTTC. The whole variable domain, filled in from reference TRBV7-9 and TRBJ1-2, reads DTGVSQNPRHKITKRGQNVTFRCDPISEHNRLYWYRQTLGQGPEFLTYFQNEAQLEKSRLLSDRFSAERPKGSFSTLEIQRTEQGDSAMYLCASSLGTGAHYGYTFGSGTRLTVV.

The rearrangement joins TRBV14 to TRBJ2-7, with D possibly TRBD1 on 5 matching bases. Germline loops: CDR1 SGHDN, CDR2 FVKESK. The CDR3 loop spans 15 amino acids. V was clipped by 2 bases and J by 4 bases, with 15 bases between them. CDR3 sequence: CASSQLGTGKYEQYF. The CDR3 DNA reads TGTGCCAGCAGCCAACTAGGCACAGGCAAGTACGAGCAGTACTTC.